Detailed here is one TCR beta chain. This specimen belongs to a study of cytomegalovirus exposure and HLA in healthy donors. In the PCR, 60 Vbeta and 13 Jbeta primers were used. The assay was immunoSEQ multiplex PCR, and TCRdb's table has in-frame clones only and misses some. This sample has approximately 37,000 clones, with 70% to 85% found just once. With 5 bases removed from V and 0 bases from J, the gap between germline ends came to 12 bases. Looked up from germline, CDR1 is PRHDT and CDR2 is FYEKMQ (reference sequence). The CDR3 length is 15 residues. This TCR was sampled from a woman between 18 and 29 years old in good health and CMV-seropositive. V gene TRBV13 combines with J gene TRBJ2-3, with TRBD2 as a possible D gene (6 bases). The sample consisted of PBMCs. The CDR3 DNA reads as TGTGCCAGCAGCCCCGGGACTTTTAGCACAGATACGCAGTATTTT. It encodes CASSPGTFSTDTQYF.